This T cell receptor beta chain originates from a study of blood T cells in healthy people across ages. V dropped 8 bases and J dropped 6 bases, with 22 bases sitting between them. CDR3 length equals 15 residues. The germline V gene has CDR1 MNHEY and CDR2 SMNVEV (reference sequence). Peripheral blood from each donor was collected in a volume of about 9.9 milliliters. The use of a sample-barcoded 5' primer and a J-beta primer mix characterized a second PCR of about 7 to 12 cycles. Every single cDNA molecule received a tag from a template-switch adaptor with 12 random nucleotides. TCRdb fed the 5' RACE reads into MiXCR, producing one record per CDR3 protein. Altogether 1.5 million to 2 million distinct CDR3 sequences are present, around half being singletons, with the ten largest covering around 2.1%.

This chain connects TRBV27 to TRBJ1-2, with a tentative D call TRBD1 (6 bases). Sample: blood. This TCR was sampled from a middle-aged woman in good health. The DNA of the CDR3 is TGTGCCAGCGGGTCTAAACCCCACAGGGTCCATGGCTACACCTTC. As protein: CASGSKPHRVHGYTF.